This is a list of T cell receptor beta chains from one sample in a study of T cell changes during pregnancy in multiple sclerosis. Repertoires were generated with immunoSEQ multiplex PCR, while TCRdb's copy carries only in-frame clones and drops some. The sample includes about 50,000 clones, approximately 94% of them seen just once. The sample in question was CD8+ T cells from peripheral blood mononuclear cells, obtained in the first trimester of pregnancy. The origin of the receptors is a female donor with multiple sclerosis, enrolled in a pregnancy study. Both conserved end residues are part of each CDR3. Size tells how often a clone was seen (once, few, many) or the class of an expanded clone, and some rows leave it out.

clone_size | j_call | v_call | cdr3_aa
NA | TRBJ1-1 | TRBV10-3 | CAISELQMNTEAFF
NA | TRBJ2-2 | TRBV9 | CASSVGGQSLTTGELFF
NA | TRBJ2-7 | TRBV4-1 | CASSQESGYEQYF
NA | TRBJ2-1 | TRBV19 | CASSIDYRGHEQFF
NA | TRBJ1-2 | TRBV4-1 | CASSLGQGNVGYTF
NA | TRBJ2-7 | TRBV11-2 | CASSIGTAYEQYF
NA | TRBJ1-2 | TRBV2 | CASTTGGGYGYTF
NA | TRBJ2-7 | TRBV7-9 | CASRSSGSRYEQYF
NA | TRBJ2-5 | TRBV27 | CASTRQGAGETQYF
NA | TRBJ2-3 | TRBV9 | CASSVDPRDSLVTDTQYF
NA | TRBJ2-2 | TRBV15 | CATSTEIGASGGLAGELFF
NA | TRBJ1-2 | TRBV10-3 | CAIRLGGTEGYTF
once | TRBJ2-2 | TRBV18 | CASASYTGELFF
NA | TRBJ2-1 | TRBV21-1 | CASSKETREGPRQFF
once | TRBJ2-5 | TRBV6-5 | CASSPMRGTLETQYF
NA | TRBJ1-4 | TRBV30 | CAWRRQVNEKLFF
NA | TRBJ2-7 | TRBV5-1 | CASSLGLAGGGYEQYF
NA | TRBJ2-1 | TRBV2 | CASSEARGNEQFF
NA | TRBJ1-5 | TRBV7-6 | CASSLFPDTGDQPQHF
NA | TRBJ1-1 | TRBV18 | CASSPGQGLVNTEAFF
NA | TRBJ2-3 | TRBV4-3 | CASSPVAGGPVDTQYF
NA | TRBJ2-7 | TRBV7-6 | CASSSETISYEQYF
few | TRBJ1-5 | TRBV19 | CASSGYRDPNNQPQHF